This T cell receptor beta chain came from a study of T cell repertoires in cytomegalovirus infection. Study overall: CMV infection and matching HLA type were both indicated by public TCR beta signatures. Study-level points and caveats: Carriers of CMV and the relevant HLA type were discriminated by public TCR beta frequency.

Trimming shortened V by 5 bases and J by 6 bases, and 17 bases separated the two germline ends. The CDR3 sequence is 14 residues long. Germline loops: CDR1 DFQATT, CDR2 SNEGSKA (reference sequence). Details on this clonotype: No antigen is known for it.

TCRdb called the reads again in MiXCR, with one record for every CDR3 protein. The sample has thousands of distinct CDR3 sequences; approximately 60% are singletons. Sequencing was performed on PBMCs, sequenced either directly or after in vitro stimulation (not recorded which). The sequence was obtained from a human donor in good health (CMV status not recorded). Some clones in this sample may be carry-over from other donors' samples. The chain is built from TRBV20-1 and TRBJ1-5; TRBD1 is a possible D gene (6 bases). The chain's CDR3 is CSAVHWGPGQPQHF. The CDR3 DNA reads as TGCAGTGCTGTTCATTGGGGGCCTGGTCAGCCCCAGCATTTT.